Below, one T cell receptor beta chain is given with its context. The antigen remains undetermined. This record comes from a study of Ad26.COV2.S vaccination and SARS-CoV-2 variants. The CDR3 is 13 residues long. The germline V gene has CDR1 GTSNPN and CDR2 SVGIG (reference sequence). V was trimmed by 1 base and J by 0 bases, leaving 6 bases between them. Treatment of the sample: roughly 20 received Ad26.COV2.S at low or high dose, single or two shots; about 5 received placebo; per-sample allocation not given. After the first vaccine or placebo injection, samples were drawn on day 63. Boston hosted the donor, who was an adult aged 18-55 years. Profiled with immunoSEQ multiplex PCR; TCRdb holds only in-frame clones, not every one. Of about 450,000 clones listed, nearly 90% are singletons. Study observations and caveats: Whether participants received vaccine or placebo, their non-spike TCR breadth was similar.

This material consisted of peripheral blood, taken in a trial of Ad26.COV2.S vaccine versus placebo. The chain couples TRBV30 to TRBJ1-2; D remains ambiguous. This sequence was found in a person between 18 and 59 years old who received the Ad26.COV2.S COVID-19 vaccine or a placebo. The CDR3 sequence is CAWSDLANYGYTF. DNA for the CDR3: TGTGCCTGGAGTGACTTAGCTAACTATGGCTACACCTTC.